These T cell receptor beta chains were read from a single sample in a study of long-term antiretroviral therapy in people with HIV. The method was immunoSEQ multiplex PCR; TCRdb's version includes in-frame clones alone and lacks a portion of them. This repertoire shows approximately 25,000 clones, around four fifths found once; its top ten account for around a tenth. Material: unsorted PBMCs, obtained 0.8 years before starting antiretroviral therapy. These receptors were collected from a man aged 18 to 30 with HIV. The CDR3 runs from the conserved cysteine through the conserved F or W. D genes are given only for firm matches. Part of the rows lack a size; the others show once, few, many or a class for expanded clones.

CDR3 length,clone size,D gene,J gene,V gene,CDR3 protein,CDR3 DNA
18,-,TRBD2,TRBJ2-2,TRBV28,CASSRPPGLAANTGELFF,TGTGCCAGCAGCCGCCCTCCGGGACTAGCGGCCAACACCGGGGAGCTGTTTTTT
14,-,-,TRBJ1-2,TRBV4-1,CASSQREGSYGYTF,TGCGCCAGCAGCCAAAGAGAGGGCTCCTATGGCTACACCTTC
15,-,-,TRBJ1-1,TRBV10-3,CAISETGEWHTEAFF,TGTGCCATCAGTGAAACAGGCGAGTGGCACACTGAAGCTTTCTTT
16,-,-,TRBJ2-3,TRBV4-3,CASSQVWEGGADTQYF,TGCGCCAGCAGCCAAGTTTGGGAAGGGGGGGCAGATACGCAGTATTTT
15,-,-,TRBJ2-1,TRBV7-2,CASSFGRASYNEQFF,TGTGCCAGCAGCTTCGGAAGGGCCTCCTACAATGAGCAGTTCTTC
15,-,-,TRBJ1-5,TRBV12-2,CASRLTVDPAEPQHF,TGTGCAAGTCGCTTAACGGTCGATCCCGCGGAGCCCCAGCATTTT
14,-,TRBD1,TRBJ2-2,TRBV2,CASSGTGGTGELFF,TGTGCCAGCAGTGGGACAGGGGGCACCGGGGAGCTGTTTTTT
16,-,TRBD2,TRBJ2-1,TRBV4-2,CASSQDTSSGGAEQFF,TGTGCCAGCAGCCAAGATACGTCTAGCGGGGGGGCTGAGCAGTTCTTC
11,-,-,TRBJ1-2,TRBV5-1,CASGAFYGYTF,TGCGCCAGCGGGGCCTTCTATGGCTACACCTTC
15,-,-,TRBJ2-1,TRBV7-3,CASSLRGGSGDEQFF,TGTGCCAGCAGCCTAAGGGGTGGGTCGGGGGATGAGCAGTTCTTC
13,-,-,TRBJ2-3,TRBV13,CASSLAFEDTQYF,TGTGCCAGCAGCTTAGCGTTTGAGGATACGCAGTATTTT
13,-,TRBD2,TRBJ2-1,TRBV18,CASSPGLVNEQFF,TGTGCCAGCTCACCGGGACTAGTCAATGAGCAGTTCTTC
15,-,-,TRBJ1-2,TRBV12-1,CASSPIGDGNYGYTF,TGTGCCAGCAGCCCAATTGGGGACGGCAACTATGGCTACACCTTC
18,-,-,TRBJ2-5,TRBV21-1,CASSKAPPPIAGQETQYF,TGTGCCAGCAGCAAAGCCCCTCCCCCCATAGCGGGACAAGAGACCCAGTACTTC
14,-,-,TRBJ1-1,TRBV19,CASSPSFEGTEAFF,TGTGCCAGTAGCCCGTCCTTCGAGGGGACTGAAGCTTTCTTT
17,-,TRBD1,TRBJ2-1,TRBV14,CASSRQTGSSSYNEQFF,TGTGCCAGCAGCCGGCAGACAGGGTCCAGCTCCTACAATGAGCAGTTCTTC
15,few,TRBD2,TRBJ2-3,TRBV11-2,CASSSGLAVTDTQYF,TGTGCCAGCAGCTCCGGACTAGCGGTCACAGATACGCAGTATTTT
14,few,-,TRBJ2-5,TRBV4-1,CASSQDPGEGTQYF,TGCGCCAGCAGCCAAGATCCAGGGGAAGGGACCCAGTACTTC
13,-,-,TRBJ2-7,TRBV6-1,CASSQTEYYEQYF,TGTGCCAGCAGCCAGACAGAGTACTACGAGCAGTACTTC
18,-,TRBD2,TRBJ2-1,TRBV7-8,CASSLSPPSSGRGGEQFF,TGTGCCAGCAGCTTGAGTCCCCCCTCTAGCGGGAGGGGGGGTGAGCAGTTCTTC
14,once,TRBD1,TRBJ2-7,TRBV5-1,CASSPGTENYEQYF,TGCGCCAGCAGCCCGGGGACAGAGAACTACGAGCAGTACTTC
14,once,TRBD1,TRBJ1-1,TRBV5-1,CASRLTGGDTEAFF,TGCGCCAGCAGATTGACAGGGGGGGACACTGAAGCTTTCTTT
16,-,-,TRBJ2-5,TRBV9,CASSAQPGLKPETQYF,TGTGCCAGCAGCGCCCAGCCGGGACTTAAACCAGAGACCCAGTACTTC
17,-,TRBD2,TRBJ2-1,TRBV7-9,CASSLDRRGTRFNEQFF,TGTGCCAGCAGCTTAGATAGGAGGGGGACTAGATTCAATGAGCAGTTCTTC
15,-,TRBD2,TRBJ2-3,TRBV5-1,CASSSWTSGTDTQYF,TGCGCCAGCAGCTCTTGGACTAGCGGCACAGATACGCAGTATTTT
13,-,-,TRBJ1-1,TRBV6-5,CASSQQGNTEAFF,TGTGCCAGCAGCCAACAGGGGAACACTGAAGCTTTCTTT
14,once,-,TRBJ1-1,TRBV9,CASSASGTATEAFF,TGTGCCAGCAGCGCGTCAGGGACCGCTACTGAAGCTTTCTTT
13,few,TRBD1,TRBJ1-3,TRBV30,CAWSRGQGNTIYF,TGTGCCTGGAGTAGGGGACAGGGGAACACCATATATTTT
13,once,-,TRBJ1-2,TRBV5-5,CASIVGGNYGYTF,TGTGCCAGCATAGTAGGGGGGAACTATGGCTACACCTTC
15,-,TRBD2,TRBJ2-5,TRBV6-4,CASSLTSGEQETQYF,TGTGCCAGCAGCCTGACTAGCGGGGAACAAGAGACCCAGTACTTC
17,-,-,TRBJ1-3,TRBV7-2,CASSSPVGPLSGNTIYF,TGTGCCAGCAGCTCACCGGTGGGGCCTCTCTCTGGAAACACCATATATTTT
15,-,-,TRBJ1-4,TRBV15,CATRMEGRVDEKLFF,TGTGCCACCAGGATGGAGGGCAGGGTGGATGAAAAACTGTTTTTT
14,-,-,TRBJ1-2,TRBV5-6,CASSLGGLSYGYTF,TGTGCCAGCAGCTTGGGGGGGCTAAGCTATGGCTACACCTTC
15,-,TRBD1,TRBJ2-5,TRBV7-8,CASSFLQGFQETQYF,TGTGCCAGCAGCTTCCTACAGGGGTTTCAAGAGACCCAGTACTTC
13,-,-,TRBJ2-3,TRBV4-3,CASSQDTRDTQYF,TGCGCCAGCAGCCAAGATACAAGAGATACGCAGTATTTT
16,-,TRBD2,TRBJ2-2,TRBV19,CASRNPQRGITGELFF,TGTGCCAGTAGGAACCCTCAGCGGGGTATAACCGGGGAGCTGTTTTTT
15,-,TRBD1,TRBJ2-2,TRBV9,CASSDRDSSTGELFF,TGTGCCAGCAGCGACCGGGACAGCTCCACCGGGGAGCTGTTTTTT
15,-,-,TRBJ2-3,TRBV6-1,CASSEREGGPYTQYF,TGTGCCAGCAGTGAAAGGGAGGGGGGGCCTTATACGCAGTATTTT
14,-,TRBD1,TRBJ1-5,TRBV30,CAWSPGQDNQPQHF,TGTGCCTGGAGTCCGGGACAGGACAATCAGCCCCAGCATTTT
14,-,-,TRBJ1-1,TRBV5-1,CASSLEARGAEAFF,TGCGCCAGCAGCTTGGAGGCTCGAGGGGCTGAAGCTTTCTTT
16,-,TRBD1,TRBJ1-2,TRBV13,CASSPAAAGGIYGYTF,TGTGCCAGCAGCCCGGCGGCGGCAGGGGGTATCTATGGCTACACCTTC
17,once,-,TRBJ1-5,TRBV5-1,CASSLSPTEYSNQPQHF,TGCGCCAGCAGCTTGTCCCCGACCGAGTATAGCAATCAGCCCCAGCATTTT
16,-,TRBD1,TRBJ2-2,TRBV15,CATSRALDRAAGELFF,TGTGCCACCAGCAGAGCCTTGGACAGGGCCGCCGGGGAGCTGTTTTTT